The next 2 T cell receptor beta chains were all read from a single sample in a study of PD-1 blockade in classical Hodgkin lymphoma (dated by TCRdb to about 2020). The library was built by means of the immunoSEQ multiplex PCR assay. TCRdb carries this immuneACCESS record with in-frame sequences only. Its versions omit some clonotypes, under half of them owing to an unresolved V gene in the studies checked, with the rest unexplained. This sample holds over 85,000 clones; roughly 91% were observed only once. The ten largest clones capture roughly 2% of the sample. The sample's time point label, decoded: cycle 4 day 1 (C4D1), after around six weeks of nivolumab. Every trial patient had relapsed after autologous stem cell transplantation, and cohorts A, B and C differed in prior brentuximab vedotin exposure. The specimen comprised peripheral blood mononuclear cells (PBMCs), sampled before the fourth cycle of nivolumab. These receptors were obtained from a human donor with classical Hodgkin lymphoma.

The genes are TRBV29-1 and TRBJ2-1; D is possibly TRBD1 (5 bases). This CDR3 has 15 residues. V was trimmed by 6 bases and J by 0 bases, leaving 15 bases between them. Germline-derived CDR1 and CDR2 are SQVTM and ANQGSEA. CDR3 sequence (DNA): TGCAGCGTGTGTCCAGGGTTTACCTCCTACAATGAGCAGTTCTTC. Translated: CSVCPGFTSYNEQFF.

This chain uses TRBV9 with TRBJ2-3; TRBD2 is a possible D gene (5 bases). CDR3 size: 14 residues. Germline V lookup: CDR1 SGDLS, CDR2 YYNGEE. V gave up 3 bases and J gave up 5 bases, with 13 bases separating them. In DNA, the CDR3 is TGTGCCAGCAGCGGGGTGGGAGTTTTAGATACGCAGTATTTT. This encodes CASSGVGVLDTQYF.